The source of this TCR beta chain is a study of cytomegalovirus exposure and HLA in healthy donors. Trimming removed 11 bases at V and 3 bases at J, with 10 bases between. This CDR3 comprises 12 residues. From germline, CDR1 is ENHRY and CDR2 SYGVKD. Vbeta (60) and Jbeta (13) primers were used in the PCR. Sequenced by immunoSEQ multiplex PCR; TCRdb stores in-frame clones only, minus some. The sample records 250,000 or so clones, around 90% being singletons. The TCR sequence derives from a girl aged 2 to 10 in good health and CMV-seronegative. The specimen sequenced was PBMCs. The chain uses TRBV10-3 and TRBJ2-2, with D maybe TRBD1 (7 bases). Here the CDR3 DNA reads TGTGCCGCGGGACAGTACACCGGGGAGCTGTTTTTT. It translates to CAAGQYTGELFF.